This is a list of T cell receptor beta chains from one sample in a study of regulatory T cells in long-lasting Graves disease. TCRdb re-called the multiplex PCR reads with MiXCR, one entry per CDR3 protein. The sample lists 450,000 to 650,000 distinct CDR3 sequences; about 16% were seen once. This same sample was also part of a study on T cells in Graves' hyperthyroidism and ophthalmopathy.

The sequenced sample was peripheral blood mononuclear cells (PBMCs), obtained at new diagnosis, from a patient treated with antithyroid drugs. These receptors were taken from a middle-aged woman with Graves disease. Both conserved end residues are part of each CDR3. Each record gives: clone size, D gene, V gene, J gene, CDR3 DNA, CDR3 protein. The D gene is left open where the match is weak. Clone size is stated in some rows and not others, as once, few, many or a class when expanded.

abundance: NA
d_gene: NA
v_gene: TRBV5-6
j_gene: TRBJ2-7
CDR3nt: TGTGCCAGCAGCTTCAGGGCCGAGCAGTACTTC
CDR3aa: CASSFRAEQYF

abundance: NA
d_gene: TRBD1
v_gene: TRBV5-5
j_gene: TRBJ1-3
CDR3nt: TGTGCCAGCAATCCTGCCACAGGGGCAGGAAACACCATATATTTT
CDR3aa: CASNPATGAGNTIYF

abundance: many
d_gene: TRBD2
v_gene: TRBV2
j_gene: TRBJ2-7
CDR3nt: TGTGCCAGCAGTCCCCTAGGTAGCGGGGGGGCAAGCGGTGGGTCCTACGAGCAGTACTTC
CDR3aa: CASSPLGSGGASGGSYEQYF

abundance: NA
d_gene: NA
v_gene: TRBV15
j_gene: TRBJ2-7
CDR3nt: TGTGCCACCAGCAGAGGGGGATTTTCCCCCTACGAGCAGTACTTC
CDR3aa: CATSRGGFSPYEQYF

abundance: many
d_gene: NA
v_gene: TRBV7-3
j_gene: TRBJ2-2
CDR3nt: TGTGCCAGCAGCTTAAACACGAACACCGGGGAGCTGTTTTTT
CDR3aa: CASSLNTNTGELFF

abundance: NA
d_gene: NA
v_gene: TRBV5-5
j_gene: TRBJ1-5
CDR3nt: TGTGCCAGCAGCTACCTGGCGGGCACCAATCAGCCCCAGCATTTT
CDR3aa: CASSYLAGTNQPQHF

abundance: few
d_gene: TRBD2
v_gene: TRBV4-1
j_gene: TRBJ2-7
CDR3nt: TGCGCCAGCAGGCTTAAGCGGGGGGACTACGAGCAGTACTTC
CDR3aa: CASRLKRGDYEQYF

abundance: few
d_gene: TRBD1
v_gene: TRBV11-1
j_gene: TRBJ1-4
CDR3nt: TGTGCCGGCAGCTTGGATCAGGGGGCCGGTGAAAAACTGTTTTTT
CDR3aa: CAGSLDQGAGEKLFF

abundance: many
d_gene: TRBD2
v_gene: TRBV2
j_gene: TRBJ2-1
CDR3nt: TGTGCCAGCACCTTGAGGACTAGCGGGGGGGGGTCTGAGCAGTTCTTC
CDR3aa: CASTLRTSGGGSEQFF

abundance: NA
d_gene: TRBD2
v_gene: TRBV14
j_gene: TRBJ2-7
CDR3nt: TGTGCCAGCGGCCAAGAAGGACTAGGGCGCTACGAGCAGTACTTC
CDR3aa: CASGQEGLGRYEQYF

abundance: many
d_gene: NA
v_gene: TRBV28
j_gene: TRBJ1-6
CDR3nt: TGTGCCAGCAGTTTGGCCACAATGGGATATAATTCACCCCTCCACTTT
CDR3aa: CASSLATMGYNSPLHF

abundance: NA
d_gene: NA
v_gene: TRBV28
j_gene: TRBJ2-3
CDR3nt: TGTGCCAGCAGTTTATCGGGGATAGATACGCAGTATTTT
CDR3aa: CASSLSGIDTQYF

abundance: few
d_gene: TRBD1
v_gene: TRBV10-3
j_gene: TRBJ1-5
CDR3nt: TGTGCCACCCGACAGGGGGACAATCAGCCCCAGCATTTT
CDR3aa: CATRQGDNQPQHF

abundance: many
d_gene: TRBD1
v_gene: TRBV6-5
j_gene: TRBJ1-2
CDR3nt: TGTGCCAGCAGTTACGGGCCAGGGGGCGCGGTACTATACTATGGCTACACCTTC
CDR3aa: CASSYGPGGAVLYYGYTF

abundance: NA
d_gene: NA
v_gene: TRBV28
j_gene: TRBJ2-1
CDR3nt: TGTGCCAGCAGTTCACCCGGGATCTCCTACAATGAGCAGTTCTTC
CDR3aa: CASSSPGISYNEQFF

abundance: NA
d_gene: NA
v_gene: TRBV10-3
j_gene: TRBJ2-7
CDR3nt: TGTGCCATCAGTGTTGAGTCCGCCGAGCAGTACTTC
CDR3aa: CAISVESAEQYF

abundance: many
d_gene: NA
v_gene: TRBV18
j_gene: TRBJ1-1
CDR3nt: TGTGCCAGCTCACGGAGGACAGCCAACACTGAAGCTTTCTTT
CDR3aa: CASSRRTANTEAFF

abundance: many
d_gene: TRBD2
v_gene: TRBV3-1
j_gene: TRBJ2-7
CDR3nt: TGTGCCAGCAGCCAAGCGGGGGGGACCTACGAGCAGTACTTC
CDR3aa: CASSQAGGTYEQYF

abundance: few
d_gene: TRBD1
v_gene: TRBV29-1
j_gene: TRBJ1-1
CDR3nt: TGCAGCGGCCAGGGGGCGAGGGACACTGAAGCTTTCTTT
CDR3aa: CSGQGARDTEAFF

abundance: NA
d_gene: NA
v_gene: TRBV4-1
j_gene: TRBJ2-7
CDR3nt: TGCGCCAGCAGCCAAGTGATGACAGCAGAGCAGTACTTC
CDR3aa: CASSQVMTAEQYF

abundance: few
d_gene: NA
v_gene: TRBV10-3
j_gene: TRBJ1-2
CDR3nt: TGTGCCATCAGTGAGTACCACAGGGAGCCGAATGGCTACACCTTC
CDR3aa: CAISEYHREPNGYTF

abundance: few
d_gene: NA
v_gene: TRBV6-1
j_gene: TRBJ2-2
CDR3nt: TGTGCCAGCACCCCCGAGGGGCAGGTCGACACCGGGGAGCTGTTTTTT
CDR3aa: CASTPEGQVDTGELFF

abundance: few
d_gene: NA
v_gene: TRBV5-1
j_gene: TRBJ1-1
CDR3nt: TGCGCCAGCAGCTTGGTGGAGGGGCCCCTGAAAGCTTTCTTT
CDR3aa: CASSLVEGPLKAFF

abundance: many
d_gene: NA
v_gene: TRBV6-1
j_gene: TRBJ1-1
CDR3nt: TGTGCCAGCCAGAGGGTCATGAACACTGAAGCTTTCTTT
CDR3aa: CASQRVMNTEAFF

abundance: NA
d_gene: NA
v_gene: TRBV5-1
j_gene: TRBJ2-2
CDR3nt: TGCGCCAGCAGCCTGCAGGGACAGAACACCGGGGAGCTGTTTTTT
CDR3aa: CASSLQGQNTGELFF

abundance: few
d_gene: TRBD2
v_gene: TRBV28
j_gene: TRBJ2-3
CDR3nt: TGTGCCAGCAGTGGATCCCCGGCGGGGGGCTACACAGATACGCAGTATTTT
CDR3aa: CASSGSPAGGYTDTQYF

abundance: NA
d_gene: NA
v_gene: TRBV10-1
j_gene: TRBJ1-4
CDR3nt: TGCGCCAGCCAGCCGGGCCAGGCCGATGGAAATGAAAAACTGTTTTTT
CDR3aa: CASQPGQADGNEKLFF

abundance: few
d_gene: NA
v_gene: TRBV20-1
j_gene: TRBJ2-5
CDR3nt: TGCAGTGCTAGAAAAAGCCCGGGTGAGACCCAGTACTTC
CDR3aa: CSARKSPGETQYF

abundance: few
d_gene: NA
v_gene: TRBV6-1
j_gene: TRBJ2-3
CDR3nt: TGTGCCAGCAGTGAAGCTCAAGCTAGCACAGATACGCAGTATTTT
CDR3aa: CASSEAQASTDTQYF

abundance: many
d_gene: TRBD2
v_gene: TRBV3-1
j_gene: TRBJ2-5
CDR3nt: TGTGCCAGCAGCCACGGGGCTTACGGGGGGGACCAGTACTTC
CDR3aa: CASSHGAYGGDQYF

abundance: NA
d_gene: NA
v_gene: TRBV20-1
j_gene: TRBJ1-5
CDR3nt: TGCAGTGCTAGTCTTCAATTCAATCAGCCCCAGCATTTT
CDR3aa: CSASLQFNQPQHF

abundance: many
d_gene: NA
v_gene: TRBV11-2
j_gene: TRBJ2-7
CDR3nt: TGTGCCAGCAGCCCGAGGAGCGGTAGCGTACACTACGAGCAGTACTTC
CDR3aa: CASSPRSGSVHYEQYF

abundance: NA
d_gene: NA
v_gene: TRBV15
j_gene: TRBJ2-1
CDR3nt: TGTGCCACCAGCAGAGACCGGGGCCGGGTTGAGCAGTTCTTC
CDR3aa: CATSRDRGRVEQFF

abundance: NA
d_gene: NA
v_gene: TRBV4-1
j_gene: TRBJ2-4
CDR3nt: TGCGCCAGCAGCCAATCCAGGGTTGCCCCCCAGTACTTC
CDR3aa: CASSQSRVAPQYF

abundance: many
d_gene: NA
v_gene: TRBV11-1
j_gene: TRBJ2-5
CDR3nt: TGTGCCAGCAGCCCCGATGTATCGGGGGCGGAGACCCAGTACTTC
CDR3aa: CASSPDVSGAETQYF

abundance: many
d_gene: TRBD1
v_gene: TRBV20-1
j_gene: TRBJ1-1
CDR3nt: TGCAGTGCTAGAGATGGGACAGGTGTGGACACTGAAGCTTTCTTT
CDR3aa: CSARDGTGVDTEAFF

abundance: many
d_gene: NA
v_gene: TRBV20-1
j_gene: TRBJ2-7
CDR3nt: TGCAGTGCTAGAACGGGTAGCGAGCAGTACTTC
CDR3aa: CSARTGSEQYF

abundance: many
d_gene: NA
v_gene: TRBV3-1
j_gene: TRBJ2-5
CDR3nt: TGTGCCAGCAGCCAAGACACGGTCCTGCAGTTAAAGGTGACCCAGTACTTC
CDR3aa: CASSQDTVLQLKVTQYF

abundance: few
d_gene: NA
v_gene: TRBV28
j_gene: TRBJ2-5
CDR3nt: TGTGCCAGCACACCTGGGGGGGGGGCTCCCGAGACCCAGTACTTC
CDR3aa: CASTPGGGAPETQYF

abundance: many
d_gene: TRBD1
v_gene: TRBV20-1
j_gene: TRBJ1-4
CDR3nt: TGCAGTGCTCCTCCGGGACAGGGAGGTGAAAAACTGTTTTTT
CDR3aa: CSAPPGQGGEKLFF

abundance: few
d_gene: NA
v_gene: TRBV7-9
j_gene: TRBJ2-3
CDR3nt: TGTGCCAGCAGCTTAGCCATGGGGAGGTCAGGTCATAATACGCAGTATTTT
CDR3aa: CASSLAMGRSGHNTQYF

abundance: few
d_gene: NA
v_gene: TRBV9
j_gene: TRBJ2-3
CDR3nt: TGTGCCAGCAGCTCCAGGGGGGGGCGGACGACAGATACGCAGTATTTT
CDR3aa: CASSSRGGRTTDTQYF

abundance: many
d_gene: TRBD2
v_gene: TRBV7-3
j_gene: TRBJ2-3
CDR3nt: TGTGCCAGCAGCTCGAGCGGGGGCCACACAGATACGCAGTATTTT
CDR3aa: CASSSSGGHTDTQYF

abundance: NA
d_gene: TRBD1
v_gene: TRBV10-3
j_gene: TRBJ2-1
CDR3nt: TGTGCCATCAGTGTTGCCTACAGGGGCAACAATGAGCAGTTCTTC
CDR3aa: CAISVAYRGNNEQFF

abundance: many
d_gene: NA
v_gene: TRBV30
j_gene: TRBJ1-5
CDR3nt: TGTGCCTGGAGGGGAGATAGCAATCAGCCCCAGCATTTT
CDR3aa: CAWRGDSNQPQHF

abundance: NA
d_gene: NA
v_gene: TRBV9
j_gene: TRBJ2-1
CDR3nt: TGTGCCAGCAGCGGAACGGGGACCCCCTACAATGAGCAGTTCTTC
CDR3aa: CASSGTGTPYNEQFF

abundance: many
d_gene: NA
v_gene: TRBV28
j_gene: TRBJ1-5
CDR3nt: TGTGCCAGCAGTTTCCAGACAGAGAATCAGCCCCAGCATTTT
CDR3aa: CASSFQTENQPQHF

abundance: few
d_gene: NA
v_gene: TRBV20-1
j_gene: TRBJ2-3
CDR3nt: TGCAGTGCTCTACCCGGGATCGTAGATACGCAGTATTTT
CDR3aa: CSALPGIVDTQYF

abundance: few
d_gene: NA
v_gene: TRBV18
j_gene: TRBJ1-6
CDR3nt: TGTGCCAGCTCACCAGGCAGGACCGATAATTCACCCCTCCACTTT
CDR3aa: CASSPGRTDNSPLHF

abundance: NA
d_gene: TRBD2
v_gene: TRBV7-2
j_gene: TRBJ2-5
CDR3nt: TGTGCCAGCAGCTTGGGCGGGGGGGCGAAGACCCAGTACTTC
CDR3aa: CASSLGGGAKTQYF

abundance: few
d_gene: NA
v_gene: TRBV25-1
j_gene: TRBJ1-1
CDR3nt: TGTGCCAGCAGTGTATACGCAGGGTTCCACACTGAAGCTTTCTTT
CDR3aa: CASSVYAGFHTEAFF